This T cell receptor (beta chain) is from a study of cytomegalovirus exposure and HLA in healthy donors. CDR3 length: 14 amino acids. Germline CDR1 is MDHEN and CDR2 is SYDVKM. Trimming pared 1 base from V and 5 bases from J, leaving 9 bases between. Comments on this clone: The antigen is unknown.

The PCR used 60 Vbeta and 13 Jbeta primers. The repertoire was sequenced with immunoSEQ multiplex PCR; TCRdb's copy has only in-frame clones and lacks some. The repertoire holds under 40,000 clones, with approximately 90% as singletons. Notes on the study in general: In a later analysis, TCR beta V- and J-gene trimming was associated with a missense DCLRE1C variant.

The chain combines TRBV28 with TRBJ2-1; D is perhaps TRBD2 (5 bases). This TCR was sampled from a woman between 18 and 29 years old in good health and CMV-seronegative. The sequencing sample was made of PBMCs. Here the CDR3 reads CASSLLRADNEQFF. As DNA, the CDR3 is TGTGCCAGCAGTTTATTGCGGGCAGACAATGAGCAGTTCTTC.